What follows is one T cell receptor (beta chain) and its context. Its matching antigen is unknown. The V end lost 6 bases, the J end lost 4 bases, and 15 bases lay between the germline ends. CDR1 KGHSH and CDR2 LQKENI come from the germline V gene. The CDR3 consists of 14 residues. TCRdb keeps only in-frame clones here, not all; method: immunoSEQ multiplex PCR. The sample carries 65,000 to 85,000 clones, 85% to 95% recorded once. This record belongs to a study of cytomegalovirus exposure and HLA in healthy donors. General study results and limits: High specificity and sensitivity for cytomegalovirus status were reported for the classifier.

The rearrangement joins TRBV18 to TRBJ1-1, with D possibly matching TRBD1 (5 bases). The sequenced sample was PBMCs. The TCR comes from a woman aged 18-29 years in good health and CMV-seronegative. This CDR3 is CASSTQGGSTEAFF. The CDR3 nucleotides read TGTGCCAGCTCTACTCAGGGTGGAAGCACTGAAGCTTTCTTT. Variable domain in full (rest from reference TRBV18 and TRBJ1-1): NAGVMQNPRHLVRRRGQEARLRCSPMKGHSHVYWYRQLPEEGLKFMVYLQKENIIDESGMPKERFSAEFPKEGPSILRIQQVVRGDSAAYFCASSTQGGSTEAFFGQGTRLTVV.